What follows are 5 T cell receptor beta chains derived from one specimen sequenced in a study of naive CD8 T cells in extremely preterm neonates. Antigen specificity for these receptors is unknown. Study-wide results and caveats: Preterm infants showed shorter CDR3s, fewer N additions and less trimming than older groups.

Extremely preterm deliveries at roughly 22-28 weeks of gestation provided the preterm samples. Clones were read by immunoSEQ multiplex PCR, and TCRdb kept only the in-frame ones, dropping some. The sample shows more than 20,000 clones, approximately 90% of them seen only once. Sequencing input: naive CD8+ T cells from cord blood. The receptors here all came from a boy who was born preterm.

V is TRBV13 and J is TRBJ2-2; D not certain. The germline CDR1 and CDR2 sequences are PRHDT and FYEKMQ (reference sequence). The CDR3 covers 14 residues. The V and J ends lost 0 bases and 2 bases respectively, with 4 bases between them. CDR3 in amino acids: CASSLGTNTGELFF. CDR3 bases: TGTGCCAGCAGCTTAGGGACAAACACCGGGGAGCTGTTTTTT.

This chain uses TRBV27 with TRBJ2-1, with D possibly being TRBD1 (5 bases). The V gene lost 2 bases and the J gene lost 4 bases, with 6 bases spanning the gap. CDR3 length: 13 residues. The germline V gene encodes CDR1 MNHEY and CDR2 SMNVEV (reference sequence). CDR3 region: CASSLQGYNEQFF. CDR3 DNA: TGTGCCAGCAGTTTACAGGGTTACAATGAGCAGTTCTTC.

V gene TRBV4-2 combines with J gene TRBJ2-7, with 7 nucleotides matching TRBD1. Germline lookup yields CDR1 LGHNA and CDR2 YNFKEQ. The J segment lost 2 bases and the V segment lost 5 bases, leaving 3 bases of the junction unmatched. This CDR3 has 13 amino acids. The DNA for the CDR3 is TGTGCCAGCAGCGGGACAGCCGCCTACGAGCAGTACTTC. Its translation is CASSGTAAYEQYF.

The rearrangement joins TRBV5-6 to TRBJ2-4; TRBD1 agrees at 7 bases. The germline V gene encodes CDR1 SGHDT and CDR2 YYEEEE. The CDR3 length is 14 residues. The V segment lost 0 bases and the J segment 4 bases; nucleotides outside the gene matches: 1. The CDR3: CASSLGQGKNIQYF. The CDR3 bases are TGTGCCAGCAGCTTGGGACAGGGAAAAAACATTCAGTACTTC. Combining the CDR3 with reference TRBV5-6 and TRBJ2-4 gives the whole variable domain DAGVTQSPTHLIKTRGQQVTLRCSPKSGHDTVSWYQQALGQGPQFIFQYYEEEERQRGNFPDRFSGHQFPNYSSELNVNALLLGDSALYLCASSLGQGKNIQYFGAGTRLSVL.

This chain uses TRBV7-9 with TRBJ2-2, with D possibly TRBD1 on 6 matching bases. This CDR3 is built from 15 residues. Trimming stripped 6 bases from V and 2 bases from J, with 13 bases between. In germline, CDR1 is SEHNR, CDR2 FQNEAQ (reference sequence). The CDR3 is CASSLRGSNTGELFF. For the CDR3, the DNA is TGTGCCAGCAGTTTAAGGGGGTCCAACACCGGGGAGCTGTTTTTT.